A selection of T cell receptor beta chains follows, all from one sample in a study of blood T cell repertoires in COVID-19. The data were produced by immunoSEQ multiplex PCR, yet TCRdb's version contains in-frame clones alone and is incomplete. The sample records about 100,000 clones, approximately 82% being singletons. The sample taken for sequencing was peripheral blood. The source is an older woman with acute or convalescent COVID-19. Each CDR3 is given with its conserved first and last residue. The D gene is left open where the match is weak. Not all rows give a size; the values are once, few, many and, for expanded clones, a class.

NA	TRBV19	NA	TRBJ1-4	TGTGCCAGTAGTATAGGGGGGCGGCGGATTTCCGAAAAACTGTTTTTT	CASSIGGRRISEKLFF
TRBD2	TRBV7-2	NA	TRBJ2-1	TGTGCCAGCAGCTTAGGGTTAGCGGGGGGTGATGAGCAGTTCTTC	CASSLGLAGGDEQFF
TRBD1	TRBV4-2	NA	TRBJ1-3	TGTGCCAGCAGCCAAGGGGGGACAGGTGGAAACACCATATATTTT	CASSQGGTGGNTIYF
NA	TRBV7-2	once	TRBJ2-3	TGTGCCAGCAGCTTTTCTGGAGGAGGCGCAGATACGCAGTATTTT	CASSFSGGGADTQYF
TRBD1	TRBV29-1	NA	TRBJ1-1	TGCAGCGTAGACAGGGGCCGGGGGACTGAAGCTTTCTTT	CSVDRGRGTEAFF
NA	TRBV3-1/TRBV3-2	few	TRBJ1-5	TGTGCCAGCAGCCAACCAGGGCAGCCCCAGCATTTT	CASSQPGQPQHF
TRBD1	TRBV19	once	TRBJ1-5	TGTGCCAGTGCGGGACAGGGAGGCCAGCCCCAGCATTTT	CASAGQGGQPQHF
TRBD1	TRBV19	NA	TRBJ2-3	TGTGCCAGTAGAGAGGGGACAGTCACAGATACGCAGTATTTT	CASREGTVTDTQYF
NA	TRBV18	NA	TRBJ1-6	TGTGCCAGCTCACTACAGGGCTGGAATCCACCCCTCCACTTT	CASSLQGWNPPLHF
NA	TRBV7-9	NA	TRBJ1-2	TGTGCCAGCAGCCCCGACAGGACTCTCCTCTATGGCTACACCTTC	CASSPDRTLLYGYTF
NA	TRBV18	NA	TRBJ2-3	TGTGCCAGCTCACCATCAACAGGGAGGGTAGATACGCAGTATTTT	CASSPSTGRVDTQYF
TRBD1	TRBV28	NA	TRBJ2-5	TGTGCCAGCAGTTTCCTTCAAGGGCAGGGGGCGCGGGAGACCCAGTACTTC	CASSFLQGQGARETQYF
TRBD1	TRBV5-1	NA	TRBJ2-3	TGCGCCAGCAGCTCTGGACAGGGCACAGATACGCAGTATTTT	CASSSGQGTDTQYF
TRBD2	TRBV19	NA	TRBJ2-5	TGTGCCAGTAGTATTGCGGGGGTACAAGAGACCCAGTACTTC	CASSIAGVQETQYF
TRBD1	TRBV6-1	few	TRBJ1-5	TGTGCCAGCAGTGAAGCCGGGACAGGGGGGCTTCAGCCCCAGCATTTT	CASSEAGTGGLQPQHF
TRBD2	TRBV6-6	NA	TRBJ2-1	TGTGCCACTTTAGCGGGGATATACAATGAGCAGTTCTTC	CATLAGIYNEQFF
TRBD2	TRBV13	NA	TRBJ2-1	TGTGCCAGCAGCTACCAGCGGGAGGTCCCCCCTCACAATGAGCAGTTCTTC	CASSYQREVPPHNEQFF
NA	TRBV9	NA	TRBJ2-3	TGTGCCAGCAGCGTAGATGGGGGCGCAAGTACAGATACGCAGTATTTT	CASSVDGGASTDTQYF
TRBD2	TRBV24-1	NA	TRBJ2-1	TGTGCCACCAGTAGGGGACTAGCGGGAGGGAGTGGGCAGTTCTTC	CATSRGLAGGSGQFF